This entry concerns a single T cell receptor (beta chain). Its antigen is as yet unknown. This sample stems from a study of cytomegalovirus exposure and HLA in healthy donors. Study outcomes and limitations: Some highly shared sequence variants likely arose as a pipeline artifact. Several of the most significant clusters appeared linked to common viral pathogens, based on a later analysis. Presence/absence analyses assumed roughly uniform sequencing depth across donors, which may not hold.

PCR involved 60 Vbeta and 13 Jbeta primers. Here immunoSEQ multiplex PCR was the method, and the copy in TCRdb shows in-frame clones only, minus some. This table holds about 170,000 clones, about 65% found once. Trimming removed 4 bases from V and 9 bases from J; junction bases left unmatched: 3. Germline V gene sequence: CDR1 MNHEY, CDR2 SVGAGI. The length of the CDR3 is 12 residues. Unrecorded immune exposures were likely, despite nominal health at sampling. The material sequenced was PBMCs. V is TRBV6-5 and J is TRBJ2-1; TRBD1 matches 7 bases. The source of this sequence is a man aged 35 to 55 in good health and CMV-seropositive. The CDR3 spells CASSSGGGEQFF. The CDR3 region has the DNA TGTGCCAGCAGTTCAGGGGGTGGTGAGCAGTTCTTC.